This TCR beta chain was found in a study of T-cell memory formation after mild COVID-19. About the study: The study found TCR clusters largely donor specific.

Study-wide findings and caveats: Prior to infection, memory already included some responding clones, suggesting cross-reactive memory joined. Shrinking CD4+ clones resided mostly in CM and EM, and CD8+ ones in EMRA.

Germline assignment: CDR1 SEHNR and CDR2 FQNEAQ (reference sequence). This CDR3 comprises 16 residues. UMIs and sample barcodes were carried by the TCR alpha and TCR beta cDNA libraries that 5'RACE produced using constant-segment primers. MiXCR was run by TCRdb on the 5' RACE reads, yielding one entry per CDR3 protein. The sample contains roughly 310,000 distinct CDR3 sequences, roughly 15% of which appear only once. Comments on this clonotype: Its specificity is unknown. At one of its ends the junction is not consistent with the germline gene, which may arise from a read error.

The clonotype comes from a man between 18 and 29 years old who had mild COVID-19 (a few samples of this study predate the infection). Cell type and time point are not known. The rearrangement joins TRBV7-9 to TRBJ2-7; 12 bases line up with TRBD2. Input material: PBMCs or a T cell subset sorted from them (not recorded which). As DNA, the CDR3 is TGTGCCAGCAGCTTGGGACTAGCGGGTCGATCCTACGAGCAGTGCTTC. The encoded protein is CASSLGLAGRSYEQCF. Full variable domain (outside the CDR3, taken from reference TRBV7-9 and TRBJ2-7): DTGVSQNPRHKITKRGQNVTFRCDPISEHNRLYWYRQTLGQGPEFLTYFQNEAQLEKSRLLSDRFSAERPKGSFSTLEIQRTEQGDSAMYLCASSLGLAGRSYEQCFGPGTRLTVT.